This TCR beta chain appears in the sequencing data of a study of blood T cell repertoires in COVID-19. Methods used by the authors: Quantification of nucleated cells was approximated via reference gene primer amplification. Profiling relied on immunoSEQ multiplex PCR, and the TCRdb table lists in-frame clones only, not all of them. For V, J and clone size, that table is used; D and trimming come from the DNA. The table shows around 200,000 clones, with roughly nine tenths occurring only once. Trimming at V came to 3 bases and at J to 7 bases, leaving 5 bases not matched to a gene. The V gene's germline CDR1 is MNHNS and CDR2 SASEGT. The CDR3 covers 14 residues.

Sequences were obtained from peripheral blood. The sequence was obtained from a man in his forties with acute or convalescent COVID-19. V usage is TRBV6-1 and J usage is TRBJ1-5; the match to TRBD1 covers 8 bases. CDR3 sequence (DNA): TGTGCCAGCAGTGATGGACAGGGTGGGCAGCCCCAGCATTTT. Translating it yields CASSDGQGGQPQHF.